A few counts support the clone carrying this T cell receptor beta chain. What it binds is unknown. TCRdb used MiXCR to reprocess the RT-PCR reads, holding one entry per CDR3 protein. The table lists hundreds of thousands of distinct CDR3 sequences, 14% of them singletons, with approximately 6.5% in the top ten. The entry originates in a study of response to subunit inactivated influenza vaccine. Study results and caveats: After each seasonal influenza vaccination, few new T cells are recruited, the authors suggested.

Germline V gene sequence: CDR1 SGHVS, CDR2 FQNEAQ. CDR3 length equals 16 residues. Trimming pared 1 base from V and 8 bases from J, leaving 20 bases between. This receptor was taken from a man in his fifties or sixties who received an inactivated influenza vaccine. Here the sequenced sample was PBMCs from blood, taken less than 15 days before vaccination. This sequence joins TRBV7-8 and TRBJ1-2; D is possibly TRBD1 (5 bases). The CDR3 reads CASSLGPRAEDTGYTF. CDR3 coding DNA: TGTGCCAGCAGCTTAGGACCCAGGGCGGAAGATACCGGCTACACCTTC.